The rows below give T cell receptor beta chains drawn from one sample of a study of blood T cell repertoires in COVID-19. Clones were sequenced by immunoSEQ multiplex PCR, and TCRdb holds only the in-frame ones, with some missing. Found here are fewer than 450,000 clones, nearly 90% of them singletons; the top ten hold more than 2%. Sequencing input: PBMCs or T cells enriched from blood (not recorded which). Source of these receptors: a middle-aged woman with acute COVID-19. The CDR3 runs from the conserved cysteine through the conserved F or W. Each record gives: J gene, D gene, V gene, clone size, CDR3 protein, CDR3 DNA. A D gene is named only where the DNA matches it firmly. Clone size appears in some rows only: once, few, many, or a class for an expanded clone.

>TRBJ1-6|TRBD1|TRBV30|NA
CAWGQGYNSPLHF
TGTGCCTGGGGACAGGGTTATAATTCACCCCTCCACTTT
>TRBJ2-3|NA|TRBV20-1|NA
CSASIQATDTQYF
TGCAGTGCTAGTATACAGGCCACAGATACGCAGTATTTT
>TRBJ1-2|NA|TRBV9|NA
CASSVGGNYGYTF
TGTGCCAGCAGCGTAGGAGGGAACTATGGCTACACCTTC
>TRBJ1-1|NA|TRBV11-3|NA
CASSLESRDKAFF
TGTGCCAGCAGCTTAGAGTCCCGGGACAAAGCTTTCTTT
>TRBJ1-3|NA|TRBV9|NA
CASSVDMERNTIYF
TGTGCCAGCAGCGTAGACATGGAGAGGAACACCATATATTTT
>TRBJ1-4|NA|TRBV29-1|once
CSVDDGEKLFF
TGCAGCGTTGATGATGGCGAAAAACTGTTTTTT
>TRBJ2-1|TRBD1|TRBV6-6|many
CASSSSGGYNEQFF
TGTGCCAGCAGTTCTTCAGGGGGCTACAATGAGCAGTTCTTC
>TRBJ1-1|TRBD1|TRBV19|NA
CASRPGTGENTEAFF
TGTGCCAGTAGACCCGGGACAGGGGAGAACACTGAAGCTTTCTTT
>TRBJ2-5|TRBD1|TRBV6-5|NA
CASRTTTSGGETQYF
TGTGCCAGCAGGACTACCACGTCAGGGGGAGAGACCCAGTACTTC
>TRBJ2-1|TRBD2|TRBV27|NA
CASSSPGGPDNEQFF
TGTGCCAGCAGTTCGCCGGGGGGGCCAGACAATGAGCAGTTCTTC
>TRBJ1-1|NA|TRBV19|NA
CASIQSNTEAFF
TGTGCCAGCATACAGAGTAACACTGAAGCTTTCTTT
>TRBJ2-2|NA|TRBV11-3|NA
CASSPRNTGELFF
TGTGCCAGCAGCCCCCGTAACACCGGGGAGCTGTTTTTT
>TRBJ2-7|TRBD1|TRBV6-5|NA
CASRSGTGIYEQYF
TGTGCCAGCAGGTCCGGGACAGGGATCTACGAGCAGTACTTC
>TRBJ2-3|NA|TRBV24-1|NA
CATSDLRQGGTDTQYF
TGTGCCACCAGTGATTTGCGGCAGGGTGGCACAGATACGCAGTATTTT
>TRBJ1-1|NA|TRBV27|once
CASSSSGEGTEAFF
TGTGCCAGCAGTTCCTCGGGGGAAGGGACTGAAGCTTTCTTT
>TRBJ1-5|NA|TRBV5-1|NA
CASSLDGTGQPQHF
TGCGCCAGCAGCTTGGATGGTACGGGGCAGCCCCAGCATTTT
>TRBJ1-4|TRBD1|TRBV10-3|NA
CAISAGTVGNEKLFF
TGTGCCATCAGTGCGGGGACAGTCGGAAATGAAAAACTGTTTTTT
>TRBJ2-5|TRBD1|TRBV18|NA
CASSPPGQARETQYF
TGTGCCAGCTCACCACCGGGACAGGCTAGAGAGACCCAGTACTTC
>TRBJ2-3|NA|TRBV4-1|NA
CASSQPLRDKADTQYF
TGCGCCAGCAGCCAACCCCTACGGGACAAGGCAGATACGCAGTATTTT
>TRBJ1-2|NA|TRBV7-9|NA
CASSHTGGAERYGYTF
TGTGCCAGCAGCCATACGGGGGGAGCGGAACGCTATGGCTACACCTTC
>TRBJ1-2|NA|TRBV2|NA
CASSRGLLGYTF
TGTGCCAGCAGTCGGGGTCTTCTAGGCTACACCTTC
>TRBJ1-5|NA|TRBV29-1|NA
CSVRGGDGQPQHF
TGCAGCGTCCGAGGAGGAGATGGCCAGCCCCAGCATTTT
>TRBJ2-7|TRBD1|TRBV19|NA
CASSPRQGSYEQYF
TGTGCCAGTAGTCCGAGACAGGGGAGCTACGAGCAGTACTTC
>TRBJ1-1|NA|TRBV7-9|NA
CASRAREAEAFF
TGTGCCAGCAGGGCCCGGGAGGCTGAAGCTTTCTTT
>TRBJ1-2|NA|TRBV12-3/TRBV12-4|NA
CASSPGVSGGYTF
TGTGCCAGCAGTCCCGGGGTATCGGGCGGCTACACCTTC
>TRBJ1-2|NA|TRBV30|NA
CAWSRGFYGYTF
TGTGCCTGGAGTCGAGGGTTTTATGGCTACACCTTC
>TRBJ1-3|NA|TRBV21-1|NA
CASSKGGTKGALKKSIYF
TGTGCCAGCAGCAAAGGGGGCACGAAGGGGGCGTTAAAAAAATCCATATATTTT
>TRBJ1-2|NA|TRBV6-1|NA
CASSESGKDGYTF
TGTGCCAGCAGTGAATCGGGGAAAGATGGCTACACCTTC
>TRBJ2-2|NA|TRBV27|NA
CASSFVAGELFF
TGTGCCAGCAGTTTTGTGGCAGGGGAGCTGTTTTTT
>TRBJ2-3|NA|TRBV18|NA
CASSPYGGSTDTQYF
TGTGCCAGCTCACCTTACGGGGGAAGCACAGATACGCAGTATTTT
>TRBJ2-5|NA|TRBV5-1|NA
CASSPSSAQETQYF
TGCGCCAGCAGCCCTAGTTCAGCTCAAGAGACCCAGTACTTC
>TRBJ1-5|TRBD1|TRBV4-1|NA
CASSQVPGQANQPQHF
TGCGCCAGCAGCCAAGTACCGGGACAGGCTAATCAGCCCCAGCATTTT
>TRBJ1-2|TRBD1|TRBV12-3/TRBV12-4|NA
CASSLGQGVGYTF
TGTGCCAGCAGTTTGGGGCAGGGGGTTGGCTACACCTTC
>TRBJ2-1|TRBD2|TRBV19|once
CASSIIWTSVDNEQFF
TGTGCCAGTAGTATAATTTGGACTAGCGTAGACAATGAGCAGTTCTTC
>TRBJ1-1|NA|TRBV6-5|NA
CASSSTVNTEAFF
TGTGCCAGCAGTTCCACAGTGAACACTGAAGCTTTCTTT
>TRBJ1-2|NA|TRBV6-6|NA
CASSYRVADGYTF
TGTGCCAGCAGTTACAGGGTAGCGGATGGCTACACCTTC
>TRBJ2-7|TRBD2|TRBV12-3/TRBV12-4|NA
CASSLRGGYEQYF
TGTGCCAGCTCCCTCCGGGGGGGCTACGAGCAGTACTTC
>TRBJ1-2|NA|TRBV6-2/TRBV6-3|NA
CASSLLNYGYTF
TGTGCCAGCAGCCTCCTTAACTATGGCTACACCTTC
>TRBJ2-7|TRBD2|TRBV3-1/TRBV3-2|few
CASSQPLAGGLHEQYF
TGTGCCAGCAGCCAACCCTTAGCGGGGGGGTTGCACGAGCAGTACTTC
>TRBJ2-7|NA|TRBV2|NA
CASTHSTLTYEQYF
TGTGCCAGCACCCACTCGACTCTCACATACGAGCAGTACTTC
>TRBJ1-1|NA|TRBV4-1|NA
CASSPLPRTEAFF
TGCGCCAGCAGCCCCCTCCCGAGGACTGAAGCTTTCTTT
>TRBJ2-1|TRBD1|TRBV9|NA
CASSVGIQGAENEQFF
TGTGCCAGCAGCGTAGGAATCCAGGGGGCTGAGAATGAGCAGTTCTTC
>TRBJ2-1|NA|TRBV3-1/TRBV3-2|NA
CASSQGGGLYNEQFF
TGTGCCAGCAGCCAGGGAGGGGGACTCTACAATGAGCAGTTCTTC
>TRBJ1-2|NA|TRBV28|NA
CASKQGTIRGGYTF
TGTGCCAGCAAACAGGGAACTATTCGGGGAGGCTACACCTTC
>TRBJ2-3|TRBD1|TRBV5-4|NA
CASSSTGQGDTQYF
TGTGCCAGCAGCTCAACGGGACAGGGGGATACGCAGTATTTT
>TRBJ2-5|TRBD1|TRBV5-4|NA
CASSPGTGRETQYF
TGTGCCAGCAGCCCCGGGACAGGCAGGGAGACCCAGTACTTC
>TRBJ1-1|NA|TRBV5-1|NA
CASSLSGMGTEAFF
TGCGCCAGCAGCTTGTCAGGGATGGGCACTGAAGCTTTCTTT
>TRBJ2-2|NA|TRBV18|few
CASSPTPLATGELFF
TGTGCCAGCTCACCAACACCCTTAGCGACCGGGGAGCTGTTTTTT
>TRBJ2-5|NA|TRBV27|NA
CASRGPTSGTQYF
TGTGCCAGCAGGGGGCCCACAAGTGGGACCCAGTACTTC
>TRBJ1-6|TRBD1|TRBV25-1|NA
CASSLWDSNSPLHF
TGTGCCAGCAGTTTATGGGACAGCAATTCACCCCTCCACTTT
>TRBJ2-3|TRBD2|TRBV5-1|NA
CASSLAAGGPPDTQYF
TGCGCCAGCAGCTTGGCGGCGGGGGGGCCCCCAGATACGCAGTATTTT
>TRBJ1-1|TRBD1|TRBV19|NA
CASSGQVPEAFF
TGTGCCAGTAGTGGACAGGTCCCGGAAGCTTTCTTT
>TRBJ2-3|TRBD1|TRBV29-1|NA
CSLTRDSTQYF
TGCAGCTTAACCCGGGACAGTACGCAGTATTTT
>TRBJ2-7|NA|TRBV27|NA
CASSLATGNEQYF
TGTGCCAGCAGTTTGGCCACAGGGAATGAGCAGTACTTC
>TRBJ2-7|TRBD1|TRBV29-1|NA
CSVVEGQGAHGEQYF
TGCAGCGTCGTCGAAGGACAGGGGGCCCACGGCGAGCAGTACTTC
>TRBJ1-3|NA|TRBV2|NA
CASNRGSGNTIYF
TGTGCCAGCAATCGGGGGTCAGGAAACACCATATATTTT